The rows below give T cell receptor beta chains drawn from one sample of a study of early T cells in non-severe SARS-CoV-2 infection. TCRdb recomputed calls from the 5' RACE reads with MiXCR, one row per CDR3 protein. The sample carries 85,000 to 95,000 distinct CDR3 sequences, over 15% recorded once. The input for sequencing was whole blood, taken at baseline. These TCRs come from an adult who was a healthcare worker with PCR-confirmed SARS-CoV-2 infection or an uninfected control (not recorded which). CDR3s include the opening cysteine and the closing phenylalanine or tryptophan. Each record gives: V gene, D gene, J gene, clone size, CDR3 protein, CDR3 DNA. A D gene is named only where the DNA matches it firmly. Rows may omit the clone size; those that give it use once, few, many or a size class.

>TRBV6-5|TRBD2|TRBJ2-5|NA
CASSAIAGGGETQYF
TGTGCCAGCAGTGCCATAGCGGGAGGTGGAGAGACCCAGTACTTC
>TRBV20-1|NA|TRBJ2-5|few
CSARGEGQRETQYF
TGCAGTGCTAGAGGAGAGGGCCAGCGGGAGACCCAGTACTTC
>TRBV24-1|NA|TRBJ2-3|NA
CATSEGTFSTDTQYF
TGTGCCACCAGTGAGGGTACCTTTAGCACAGATACGCAGTATTTT
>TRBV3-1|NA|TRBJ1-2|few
CASSTRTDYWNGYTF
TGTGCCAGCAGCACCCGGACAGATTATTGGAATGGCTACACCTTC
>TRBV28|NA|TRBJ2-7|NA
CASNPQGVHEQYF
TGTGCCAGCAATCCGCAAGGGGTCCACGAGCAGTACTTC
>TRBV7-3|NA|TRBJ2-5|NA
CASSLNGGAAETQYF
TGTGCCAGCAGCTTAAACGGAGGGGCCGCGGAGACCCAGTACTTC
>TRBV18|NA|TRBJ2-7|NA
CASSSSRDFNYEQYF
TGTGCCAGCTCATCTTCCCGGGACTTCAACTACGAGCAGTACTTC
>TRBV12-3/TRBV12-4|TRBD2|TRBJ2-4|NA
CASRTRTRGDIQYF
TGTGCCAGCAGAACGAGGACTAGGGGAGACATTCAGTACTTC
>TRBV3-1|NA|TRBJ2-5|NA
CASSQRDTQETQYF
TGTGCCAGCAGCCAACGGGACACTCAAGAGACCCAGTACTTC
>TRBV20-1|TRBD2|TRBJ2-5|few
CSAYPMTSGRPETQYF
TGCAGTGCTTACCCTATGACTAGCGGGAGGCCAGAGACCCAGTACTTC
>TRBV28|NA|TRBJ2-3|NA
CASKSGTPDNTDTQYF
TGTGCCAGCAAGTCCGGGACACCAGACAACACAGATACGCAGTATTTT
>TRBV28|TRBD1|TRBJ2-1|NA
CASTGGAYNEQFF
TGTGCCAGTACAGGGGGCGCTTACAATGAGCAGTTCTTC
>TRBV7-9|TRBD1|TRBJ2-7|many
CASSGPMGQADEQYF
TGTGCCAGCAGCGGACCGATGGGACAGGCTGACGAGCAGTACTTC
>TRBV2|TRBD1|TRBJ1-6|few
CASTTDRGGSPLHF
TGTGCCAGCACCACCGACAGGGGTGGATCACCCCTCCACTTT
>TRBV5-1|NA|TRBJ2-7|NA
CASSLPPGHSSYEQYF
TGCGCCAGCAGCCTCCCCCCGGGACACAGCTCCTACGAGCAGTACTTC
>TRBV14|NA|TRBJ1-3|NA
CASSQDYDSSGNTIYF
TGTGCCAGCAGCCAAGATTACGACAGCTCTGGAAACACCATATATTTT
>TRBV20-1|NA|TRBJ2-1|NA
CSARRLGPYNEQFF
TGCAGTGCTAGAAGGCTAGGCCCCTACAATGAGCAGTTCTTC